The rows below give T cell receptor beta chains drawn from one sample of a study of blood T cell repertoires in COVID-19. Profiled with immunoSEQ multiplex PCR; TCRdb holds only in-frame clones, not every one. Here the sample spans some 99,000 clones, over 75% being singletons. Material for sequencing was peripheral blood. The origin of the receptors is an elderly woman with acute or convalescent COVID-19. Each CDR3 is given with its conserved first and last residue. Fields, in order: clone size, V gene, J gene, D gene, CDR3 protein, CDR3 DNA. The D gene is left open where the match is weak. Clone size is stated in some rows and not others, as once, few, many or a class when expanded.

NA	TRBV10-3	TRBJ2-2	TRBD2	CAISESAGENGELFF	TGTGCCATCAGTGAGTCTGCGGGGGAAAACGGGGAGCTGTTTTTT
NA	TRBV6-5	TRBJ1-2	TRBD1	CASSPGTGAYGYTF	TGTGCCAGCAGCCCGGGGACAGGAGCCTATGGCTACACCTTC
once	TRBV9	TRBJ1-1	TRBD1	CASSVSPGQGAFNTEAFF	TGTGCCAGCAGCGTCTCCCCTGGACAGGGGGCTTTTAACACTGAAGCTTTCTTT
NA	TRBV11-2	TRBJ2-7	NA	CASSSNPYEQYF	TGTGCCAGCAGCTCAAATCCCTACGAGCAGTACTTC
NA	TRBV19	TRBJ2-7	NA	CATRGRGTYEQYF	TGTGCCACGCGGGGGCGGGGTACCTACGAGCAGTACTTC
NA	TRBV5-1	TRBJ2-7	NA	CASSDSSSYEQYF	TGCGCCAGCAGTGACTCGAGCTCCTACGAGCAGTACTTC
NA	TRBV6-2/TRBV6-3	TRBJ1-5	NA	CASSRNLLQPQHF	TGTGCCAGCAGTCGAAATCTACTGCAGCCCCAGCATTTT
NA	TRBV2	TRBJ1-4	NA	CASSAGGGRNEKLFF	TGTGCCAGCAGTGCTGGGGGGGGGCGGAATGAAAAACTGTTTTTT
NA	TRBV28	TRBJ1-2	TRBD1	CASSSPDRVYGYTF	TGTGCCAGCAGTTCTCCGGACAGGGTGTATGGCTACACCTTC
NA	TRBV19	TRBJ1-2	NA	CASSGQYYGYTF	TGTGCCAGCTCGGGACAATACTATGGCTACACCTTC
NA	TRBV7-6	TRBJ1-3	NA	CASTPTAGGETGNTIYF	TGTGCCAGCACCCCAACGGCGGGGGGCGAGACTGGAAACACCATATATTTT
NA	TRBV7-6	TRBJ2-3	TRBD2	CASSPAAGGSTDTQYF	TGTGCCAGCAGCCCCGCAGCGGGGGGTAGCACAGATACGCAGTATTTT
NA	TRBV5-1	TRBJ1-1	NA	CASSLAGPGMAFF	TGCGCCAGCAGCTTGGCCGGGCCGGGAATGGCTTTCTTT
NA	TRBV19	TRBJ2-2	NA	CASSIRRSGDTGELFF	TGTGCCAGTAGTATTCGGCGCTCGGGGGACACCGGGGAGCTGTTTTTT
NA	TRBV18	TRBJ2-3	TRBD1	CASSGTGSTDTQYF	TGTGCCAGCTCCGGGACAGGTTCCACAGATACGCAGTATTTT
few	TRBV4-1	TRBJ1-6	NA	CASSHALASFESPLHF	TGCGCCAGCAGCCATGCTTTAGCCTCCTTCGAGTCACCCCTCCACTTT
NA	TRBV6-2/TRBV6-3	TRBJ1-5	NA	CASSYGRANLNQPQHF	TGTGCCAGCAGTTACGGCAGGGCGAATCTTAATCAGCCCCAGCATTTT
NA	TRBV20-1	TRBJ2-1	NA	CSPSSGQEQFF	TGCAGCCCTTCAAGCGGACAGGAGCAGTTCTTC
NA	TRBV25-1	TRBJ2-1	NA	CASSGKGNEQFF	TGTGCCAGCAGTGGGAAGGGGAATGAGCAGTTCTTC
NA	TRBV3-1/TRBV3-2	TRBJ1-1	NA	CASSQDPARGTEAFF	TGTGCCAGCAGCCAAGATCCTGCGAGGGGGACTGAAGCTTTCTTT
NA	TRBV7-9	TRBJ1-1	NA	CASSLGQSNTEAFF	TGTGCCAGCAGCTTAGGACAGAGCAACACTGAAGCTTTCTTT
NA	TRBV4-3	TRBJ2-2	NA	CASSQEAPGGGHTRELFF	TGCGCCAGCAGCCAAGAGGCACCTGGTGGCGGGCACACCAGGGAGCTGTTTTTT